The next 25 T cell receptor beta chains were all read from a single sample in a study of T cell repertoires in cytomegalovirus infection. One entry per CDR3 protein results from TCRdb running MiXCR on the reads. The sample has fewer than 650,000 distinct CDR3 sequences; 35% to 50% are singletons. No antigen has been identified for these receptors. The sequencing used cultured PBMCs, collected from culture after CMV antigen stimulation. These receptors came from a human donor in good health (CMV status not recorded). Some clones in this sample may be carry-over from other donors' samples.

This clonotype has at least ten counts. This chain connects TRBV7-2 to TRBJ2-5; maybe TRBD2 (5 bases). V lost 3 bases to trimming and J lost 4 bases, with 9 bases between them. Germline CDR1 reads SGHTA; CDR2 reads FQGNSA. CDR3 size: 13 residues. In DNA, the CDR3 is TGTGCCAGCAGCTTGAGCGGAGGAGAGACCCAGTACTTC. Residues: CASSLSGGETQYF.

This clonotype was detected ten times or more. This chain uses TRBV7-2 with TRBJ2-5; D unclear. The V end lost 1 base, the J end lost 1 base, and 4 bases lay between the germline ends. The CDR3 length is 13 residues. Germline CDR1 reads SGHTA; CDR2 reads FQGNSA. This chain's CDR3 is CASSLEGQETQYF. DNA of the CDR3: TGTGCCAGCAGCTTAGAAGGCCAAGAGACCCAGTACTTC.

The chain joins TRBV6-2 or TRBV6-3 to TRBJ2-3; 7 positions match TRBD1. CDR1 MNHEY and CDR2 SVGEGT come from the germline V gene. The CDR3 covers 18 residues. Trimming took 2 bases from V and 0 from J; bases not matched to a gene: 11. For the CDR3, the DNA is TGTGCCAGCAGTTACCCATCGAGGGGGCTTTCTAGCACAGATACGCAGTATTTT. Encoded protein: CASSYPSRGLSSTDTQYF.

The chain joins TRBV4-3 to TRBJ2-5, with TRBD2 identical over 11 bases. The V gene's germline CDR1 is LGHNA and CDR2 YSLEER. The CDR3 contains 17 residues. The V segment lost 0 bases and the J segment 5 bases; nucleotides outside the gene matches: 8. Written as DNA, the CDR3 is TGCGCCAGCAGCCAAGATTTTACTAGCGGGAGATTGGAGACCCAGTACTTC. Its translation: CASSQDFTSGRLETQYF.

This clonotype was seen only a few times. The chain carries TRBV7-2 and TRBJ1-2, with D maybe TRBD1 (5 bases). The CDR3 spans 14 residues. CDR1 and CDR2 (germline): SGHTA, FQGNSA. V gave up 0 bases and J gave up 8 bases, with 13 bases separating them. CDR3 loop: CASSLAQGVRGYTF. DNA for the CDR3: TGTGCCAGCAGCTTAGCGCAGGGCGTTCGGGGCTACACCTTC.

A few counts support this clonotype. The chain joins TRBV28 to TRBJ2-7, with a possible D match to TRBD2 (6 bases). V lost 6 bases, J lost 6 bases, and 21 bases lay in between. Looked up from germline, CDR1 is MDHEN and CDR2 is SYDVKM. The length of the CDR3 is 15 residues. Here the CDR3 reads CASRPPGVGSREQYF. The CDR3 bases are TGTGCCAGCAGGCCCCCCGGGGTCGGGAGCCGCGAGCAGTACTTC.

CDR3 sequence reads: CASSPRTAPYEQYF. As DNA, the CDR3 is TGTGCCAGCAGTCCCCGGACAGCGCCCTACGAGCAGTACTTC. The gene calls are TRBV12-3 or TRBV12-4 and TRBJ2-7; weak D call: TRBD1 (6 bases). The V and J ends lost 5 bases and 2 bases respectively, with 13 bases between them. CDR3 length: 14 residues.

V usage is TRBV10-3 and J usage is TRBJ2-5; 11 nucleotides align to TRBD2. V was pared by 0 bases and J by 3 bases, with 0 bases of the junction left unmatched. Looked up from germline, CDR1 is ENHRY and CDR2 is SYGVKD. CDR3 length: 15 residues. This CDR3 reads CAISESGLAEETQYF. The CDR3 nucleotides read TGTGCCATCAGTGAGTCGGGACTAGCGGAAGAGACCCAGTACTTC.

This clonotype appeared a few times. The chain has TRBV7-2 and TRBJ2-3; TRBD2 is a possible D gene (5 bases). The CDR3 length is 14 residues. V dropped 6 bases and J dropped 2 bases, with 12 bases sitting between them. Germline assignment: CDR1 SGHTA and CDR2 FQGNSA. Here the CDR3 reads CASSLGGLTDTQYF. The CDR3 bases are TGTGCCAGCAGTCTGGGCGGGCTCACAGATACGCAGTATTTT.

This clonotype was counted only a few times. This CDR3 reads CASSRGGLTETQYF. Written as DNA, the CDR3 is TGTGCCAGCAGCAGGGGGGGGCTAACGGAGACCCAGTACTTC. The chain couples TRBV11-2 to TRBJ2-5; a weak D match, TRBD2 (7 bases). CDR3 length: 14 residues. The V gene lost 5 bases and the J gene lost 5 bases, with 15 bases spanning the gap. In germline, CDR1 is SGHAT, CDR2 FQNNGV.

This clonotype was found a few times. The CDR3, as DNA: TGTGCCAGCAGTTACCCCAACACGGGGGGGCCGCTCACCGGGGAGCTGTTTTTT. Translated: CASSYPNTGGPLTGELFF. The chain joins TRBV6-2 or TRBV6-3 to TRBJ2-2; 8 positions agree with TRBD2. Trimming removed 2 bases from V and 4 bases from J; junction bases left unmatched: 12. The germline V gene has CDR1 MNHEY and CDR2 SVGEGT. The CDR3 is 18 residues long.

This clonotype was counted only a few times. This chain uses TRBV7-9 with TRBJ2-1, with TRBD1 as a possible D gene (5 bases). The V gene lost 1 base and the J gene lost 8 bases, with 6 bases spanning the gap. Germline V gene sequence: CDR1 SEHNR, CDR2 FQNEAQ (reference sequence). CDR3 size: 12 residues. This CDR3 reads CASSLEGDEQFF. The DNA for the CDR3 is TGTGCCAGCAGCTTAGAAGGGGATGAGCAGTTCTTC.

The chain joins TRBV2 to TRBJ2-3, with D possibly matching TRBD2 (5 bases). The CDR3 has 15 amino acids. The V gene lost 10 bases and the J gene lost 0 bases, with 17 bases spanning the gap. Per germline, CDR1 SNHLY and CDR2 FYNNEI. CDR3 nucleotides: TGTGCCACCCTTCCGAGAAGCGGCAGCACAGATACGCAGTATTTT. Residues: CATLPRSGSTDTQYF. The variable domain in full, with the rest retrieved from reference TRBV2 and TRBJ2-3, is EPEVTQTPSHQVTQMGQEVILRCVPISNHLYFYWYRQILGQKVEFLVSFYNNEISEKSEIFDDQFSVERPDGSNFTLKIRSTKLEDSAMYFCATLPRSGSTDTQYFGPGTRLTVL.

This clonotype was detected only a few times. The rearrangement links TRBV18 to TRBJ1-5, with D possibly TRBD1 on 5 matching bases. Looked up from germline, CDR1 is KGHSH and CDR2 is LQKENI. V was shortened by 5 bases and J by 0 bases, with 11 bases between the two germline ends. The length of the CDR3 is 15 residues. The CDR3 sequence: CASSSTVPSNQPQHF. CDR3 DNA sequence: TGTGCCAGCTCATCGACAGTTCCTAGCAATCAGCCCCAGCATTTT.

The J gene is TRBJ2-2, the V gene TRBV27; D is unclear. CDR1 and CDR2 (germline): MNHEY, SMNVEV (reference sequence). V was trimmed by 1 base and J by 2 bases, leaving 5 bases between them. The CDR3 runs 14 residues. This CDR3 is CASSLFLNTGELFF. The DNA for the CDR3 is TGTGCCAGCAGTTTATTCCTTAACACCGGGGAGCTGTTTTTT.

This clonotype was seen a few times. The rearrangement joins TRBV7-9 to TRBJ1-1; D remains unclear. Trimming shortened V by 1 base and J by 1 base, and 13 bases separated the two germline ends. The CDR3 runs 16 residues. Germline CDR1 reads SEHNR; CDR2 reads FQNEAQ (reference sequence). CDR3 residues: CASSLGLQAANTEAFF. The CDR3 DNA reads as TGTGCCAGCAGCTTAGGGCTGCAGGCGGCGAACACTGAAGCTTTCTTT.

The genes are TRBV7-2 and TRBJ1-1; 8 bases agree with TRBD1. The CDR3 has 12 residues. After removal of 6 bases from V and 11 bases from J, the junction contained 8 bases not matched to a gene. Germline assignment: CDR1 SGHTA and CDR2 FQGNSA. The CDR3 region has the DNA TGTGCCAGCAGGCGGACAGGGATGGATGCTTTCTTT. Translated: CASRRTGMDAFF.

CDR3 nucleotide sequence: TGTGCCAGCAGTGAAACTGGGCCTACTGGAAACACCATATATTTT. Encoded protein: CASSETGPTGNTIYF. J is TRBJ1-3 and V is TRBV2; the D is unclear. Germline CDR1 and CDR2: SNHLY and FYNNEI. The CDR3 spans 15 residues. Trimming took 2 bases from V and 2 from J, leaving 10 bases between them.

The chain recombines TRBV4-3 with TRBJ2-5; a possible D gene is TRBD2 (5 bases). V was pared by 0 bases and J by 4 bases, with 12 bases between. The germline V gene encodes CDR1 LGHNA and CDR2 YSLEER. The CDR3 length is 15 residues. This chain's CDR3 is CASSQEGLAGETQYF. The CDR3 DNA is TGCGCCAGCAGCCAAGAAGGCCTCGCGGGAGAGACCCAGTACTTC.

This rearrangement joins TRBV19 to TRBJ1-2, with 7 bases that match TRBD1. V was pared by 8 bases and J by 4 bases, with 7 bases of the junction left unmatched. Per germline, CDR1 LNHDA and CDR2 SQIVND (reference sequence). The CDR3 length is 13 residues. The DNA for the CDR3 is TGTGCCAGTGATAACAGGGGAATCTATGGCTACACCTTC. Translating it yields CASDNRGIYGYTF.

The chain links TRBV2 to TRBJ1-2, with TRBD1 matching over 9 bases. The CDR3 extends over 16 amino acids. The V segment lost 8 bases and the J segment 1 base; nucleotides outside the gene matches: 11. Germline V gives CDR1 SNHLY, CDR2 FYNNEI. Here the CDR3 reads CASDRDRVDINYGYTF. The CDR3 DNA follows: TGTGCCAGCGATCGGGACAGGGTGGATATTAACTATGGCTACACCTTC.

The chain couples TRBV12-3 or TRBV12-4 to TRBJ2-5, with unresolved D. The length of the CDR3 is 14 residues. Trimming removed 3 bases from V and 5 bases from J, with 13 bases in between. The chain's CDR3 is CASSFGQTIETQYF. In DNA, the CDR3 is TGTGCCAGCAGTTTTGGTCAGACCATCGAGACCCAGTACTTC.

As DNA, the CDR3 is TGTGCCACCGGGGGGCGGGGGAGCCAAGAGACCCAGTACTTC. This gives the protein CATGGRGSQETQYF. This chain joins TRBV27 and TRBJ2-5; perhaps TRBD2 as D (7 bases). Germline-derived CDR1 and CDR2 are MNHEY and SMNVEV (reference sequence). The ends were cut back, 10 bases at V and 1 base at J, with 16 bases in the middle. The CDR3 totals 14 residues.

The gene calls are TRBV7-2 and TRBJ1-1; 7 bases agree with TRBD1. The CDR3 has 15 amino acids. Germline V lookup: CDR1 SGHTA, CDR2 FQGNSA. V shed 3 bases, J shed 4 bases, and the junction held 8 bases outside the gene matches. The CDR3 nucleotides are TGTGCCAGCAGCTTCTCAGGGGGGGGGGGCACTGAAGCTTTCTTT. Its protein product is CASSFSGGGGTEAFF. Full variable domain (missing parts from reference TRBV7-2 and TRBJ1-1): GAGVSQSPSNKVTEKGKDVELRCDPISGHTALYWYRQSLGQGLEFLIYFQGNSAPDKSGLPSDRFSAERTGGSVSTLTIQRTQQEDSAVYLCASSFSGGGGTEAFFGQGTRLTVV.

Many counts were recorded for this clonotype. The chain carries TRBV7-2 and TRBJ2-2; 16 positions agree with TRBD2. The CDR3 consists of 21 residues. The germline gives CDR1 SGHTA, CDR2 FQGNSA. V lost 6 bases, J lost 4 bases, and 17 bases stayed unmatched. CDR3 DNA sequence: TGTGCCAGCAGATCGTACTATCCGGGACTAGCGGGAGGGCGCGGCACCGGGGAGCTGTTTTTT. Translated, it gives CASRSYYPGLAGGRGTGELFF.